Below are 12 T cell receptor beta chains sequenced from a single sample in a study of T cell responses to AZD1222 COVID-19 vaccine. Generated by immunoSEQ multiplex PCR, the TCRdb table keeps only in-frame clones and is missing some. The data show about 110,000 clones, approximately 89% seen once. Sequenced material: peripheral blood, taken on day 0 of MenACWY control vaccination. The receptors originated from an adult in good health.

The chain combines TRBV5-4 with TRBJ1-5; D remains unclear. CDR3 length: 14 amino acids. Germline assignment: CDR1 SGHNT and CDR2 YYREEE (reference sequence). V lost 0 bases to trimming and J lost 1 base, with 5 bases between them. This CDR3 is CASSLDQSNQPQHF. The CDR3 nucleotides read TGTGCCAGCAGCTTGGACCAGAGCAATCAGCCCCAGCATTTT.

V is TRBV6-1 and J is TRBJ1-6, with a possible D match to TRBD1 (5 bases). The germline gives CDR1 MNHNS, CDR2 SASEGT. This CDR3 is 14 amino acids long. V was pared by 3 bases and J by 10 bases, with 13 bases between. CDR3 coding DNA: TGTGCCAGCAGTGATAGGTATAAGGGGTCACCCCTCCACTTT. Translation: CASSDRYKGSPLHF.

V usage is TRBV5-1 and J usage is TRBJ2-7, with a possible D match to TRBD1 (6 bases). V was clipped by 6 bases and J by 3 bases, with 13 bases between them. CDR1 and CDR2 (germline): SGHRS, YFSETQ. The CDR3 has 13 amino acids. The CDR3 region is CASKIEQGYEQYF. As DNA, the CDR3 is TGCGCCAGCAAGATCGAACAGGGCTACGAGCAGTACTTC.

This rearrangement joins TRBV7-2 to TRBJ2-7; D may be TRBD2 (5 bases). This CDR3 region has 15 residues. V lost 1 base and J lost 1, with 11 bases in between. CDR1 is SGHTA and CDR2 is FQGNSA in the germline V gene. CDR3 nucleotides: TGTGCCAGCAGCTTAGTGACCGGGGAATCCTACGAGCAGTACTTC. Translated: CASSLVTGESYEQYF.

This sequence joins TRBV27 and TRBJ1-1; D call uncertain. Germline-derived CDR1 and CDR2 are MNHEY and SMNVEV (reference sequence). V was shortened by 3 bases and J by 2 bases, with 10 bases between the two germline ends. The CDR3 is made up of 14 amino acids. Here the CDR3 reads CASSFWPLNTEAFF. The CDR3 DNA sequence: TGTGCCAGCAGTTTTTGGCCCCTTAACACTGAAGCTTTCTTT.

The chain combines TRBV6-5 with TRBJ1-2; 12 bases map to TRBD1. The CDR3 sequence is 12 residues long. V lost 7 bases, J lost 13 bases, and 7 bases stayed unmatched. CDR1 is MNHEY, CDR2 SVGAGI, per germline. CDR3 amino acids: CASTKGQGAFTF. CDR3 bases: TGTGCCAGCACCAAGGGACAGGGGGCATTCACCTTC.

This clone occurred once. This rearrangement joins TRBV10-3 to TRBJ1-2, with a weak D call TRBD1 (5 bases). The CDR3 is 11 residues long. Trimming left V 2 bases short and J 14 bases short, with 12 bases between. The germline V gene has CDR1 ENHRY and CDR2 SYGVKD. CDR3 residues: CAISETGDITF. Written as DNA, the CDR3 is TGTGCCATCAGTGAGACGGGGGATATTACCTTC.

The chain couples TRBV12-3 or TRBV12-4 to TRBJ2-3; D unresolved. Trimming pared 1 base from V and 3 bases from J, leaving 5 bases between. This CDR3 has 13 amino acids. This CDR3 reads CASSLGETDTQYF. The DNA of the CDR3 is TGTGCCAGCAGTTTAGGTGAAACAGATACGCAGTATTTT.

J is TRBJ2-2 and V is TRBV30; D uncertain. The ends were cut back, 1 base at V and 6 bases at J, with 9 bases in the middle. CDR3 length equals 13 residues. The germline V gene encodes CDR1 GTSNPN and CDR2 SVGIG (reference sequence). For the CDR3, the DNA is TGTGCCTGGAGTGATACCGGGTCCGGGGAGCTGTTTTTT. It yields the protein CAWSDTGSGELFF.

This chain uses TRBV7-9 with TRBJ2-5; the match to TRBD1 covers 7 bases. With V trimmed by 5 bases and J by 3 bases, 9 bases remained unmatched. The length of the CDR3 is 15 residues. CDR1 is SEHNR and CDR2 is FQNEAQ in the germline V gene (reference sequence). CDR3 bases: TGTGCCAGCAGCCTCAGGGACAGCTACAAAGAGACCCAGTACTTC. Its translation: CASSLRDSYKETQYF.

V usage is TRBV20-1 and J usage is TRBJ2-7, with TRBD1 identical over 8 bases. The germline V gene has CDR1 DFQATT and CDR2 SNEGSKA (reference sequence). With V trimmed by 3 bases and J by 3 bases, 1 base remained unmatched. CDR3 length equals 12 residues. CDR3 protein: CSASGQGYEQYF. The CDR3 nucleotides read TGCAGTGCTAGTGGACAGGGCTACGAGCAGTACTTC.

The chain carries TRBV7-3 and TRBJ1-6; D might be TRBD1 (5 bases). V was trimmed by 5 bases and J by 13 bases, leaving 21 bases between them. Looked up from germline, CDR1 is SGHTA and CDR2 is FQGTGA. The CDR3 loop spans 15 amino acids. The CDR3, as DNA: TGTGCCAGCAGCCCCGGACACCCCCAAACCTCGCCCCTCCACTTT. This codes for CASSPGHPQTSPLHF.